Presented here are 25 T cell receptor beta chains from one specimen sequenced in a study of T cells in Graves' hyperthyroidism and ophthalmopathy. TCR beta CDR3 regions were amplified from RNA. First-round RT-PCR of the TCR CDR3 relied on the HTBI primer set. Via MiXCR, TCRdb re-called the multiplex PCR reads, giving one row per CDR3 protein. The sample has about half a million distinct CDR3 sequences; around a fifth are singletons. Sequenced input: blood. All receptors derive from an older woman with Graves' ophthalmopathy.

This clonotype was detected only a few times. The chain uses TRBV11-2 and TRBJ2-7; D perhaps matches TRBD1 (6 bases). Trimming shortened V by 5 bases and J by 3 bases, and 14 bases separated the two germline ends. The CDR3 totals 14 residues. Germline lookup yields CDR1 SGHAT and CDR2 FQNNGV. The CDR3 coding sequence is TGTGCCAGCAGCCCCCTGCAGGGGCTCTACGAGCAGTACTTC. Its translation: CASSPLQGLYEQYF.

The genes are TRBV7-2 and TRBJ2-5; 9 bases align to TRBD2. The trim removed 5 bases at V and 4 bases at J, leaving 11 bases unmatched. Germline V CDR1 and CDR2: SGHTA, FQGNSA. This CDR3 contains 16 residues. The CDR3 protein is CASSIGIAGGRETQYF. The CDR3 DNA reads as TGTGCCAGCAGCATAGGGATTGCGGGAGGGCGAGAGACCCAGTACTTC.

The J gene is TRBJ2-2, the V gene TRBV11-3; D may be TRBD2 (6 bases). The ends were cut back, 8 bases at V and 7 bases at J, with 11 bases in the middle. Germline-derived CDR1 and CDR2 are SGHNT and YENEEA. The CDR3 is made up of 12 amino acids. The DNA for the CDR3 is TGTGCCAGCTTCGGGGGAGACGGGGAGCTGTTTTTT. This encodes CASFGGDGELFF.

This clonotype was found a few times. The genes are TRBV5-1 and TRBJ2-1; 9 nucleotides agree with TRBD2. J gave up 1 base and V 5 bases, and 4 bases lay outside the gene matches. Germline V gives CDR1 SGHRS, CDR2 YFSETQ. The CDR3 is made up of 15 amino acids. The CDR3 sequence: CASRRAGGSYNEQFF. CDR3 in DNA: TGCGCCAGCAGGCGAGCGGGAGGTTCCTACAATGAGCAGTTCTTC.

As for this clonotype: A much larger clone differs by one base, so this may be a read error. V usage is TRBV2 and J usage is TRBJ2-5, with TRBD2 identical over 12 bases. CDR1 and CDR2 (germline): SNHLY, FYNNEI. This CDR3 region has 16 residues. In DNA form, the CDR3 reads TGTGCCAGCGGTGACCGACTAGCGGGAGTTGGAGAGACCCAGTACTTC. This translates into CASGDRLAGVGETQYF.

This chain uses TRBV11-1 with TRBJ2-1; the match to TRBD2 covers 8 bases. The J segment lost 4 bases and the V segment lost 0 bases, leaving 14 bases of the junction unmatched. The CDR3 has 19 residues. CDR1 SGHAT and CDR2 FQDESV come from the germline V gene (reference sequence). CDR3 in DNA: TGTGCCAGCAGCTTAGCGGGGACTAGTACAATCCCCCAATACAATGAGCAGTTCTTC. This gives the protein CASSLAGTSTIPQYNEQFF.

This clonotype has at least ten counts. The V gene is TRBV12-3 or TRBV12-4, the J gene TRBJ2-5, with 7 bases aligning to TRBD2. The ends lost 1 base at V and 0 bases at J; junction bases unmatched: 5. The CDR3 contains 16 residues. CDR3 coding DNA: TGTGCCAGCAGTTTAGGACTAGCCTCGTACCAAGAGACCCAGTACTTC. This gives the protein CASSLGLASYQETQYF.

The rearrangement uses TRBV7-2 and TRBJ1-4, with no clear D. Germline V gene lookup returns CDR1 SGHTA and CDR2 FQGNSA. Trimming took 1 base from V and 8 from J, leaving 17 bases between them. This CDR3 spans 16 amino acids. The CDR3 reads CASSLVGGIGKEKLFF. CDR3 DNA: TGTGCCAGCAGCTTAGTAGGTGGCATTGGGAAGGAAAAACTGTTTTTT.

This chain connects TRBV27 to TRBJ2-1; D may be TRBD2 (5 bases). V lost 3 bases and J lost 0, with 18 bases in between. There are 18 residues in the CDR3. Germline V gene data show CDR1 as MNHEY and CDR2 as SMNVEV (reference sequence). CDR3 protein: CASSFYPQRPGSYNEQFF. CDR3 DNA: TGTGCCAGCAGTTTTTATCCCCAGCGGCCAGGCTCCTACAATGAGCAGTTCTTC.

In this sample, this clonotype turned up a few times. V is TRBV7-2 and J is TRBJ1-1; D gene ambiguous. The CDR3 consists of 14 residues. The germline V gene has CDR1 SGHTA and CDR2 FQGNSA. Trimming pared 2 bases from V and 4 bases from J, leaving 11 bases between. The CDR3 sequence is CASSLKVSSTEAFF. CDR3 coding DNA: TGTGCCAGCAGCTTAAAGGTATCGAGCACTGAAGCTTTCTTT.

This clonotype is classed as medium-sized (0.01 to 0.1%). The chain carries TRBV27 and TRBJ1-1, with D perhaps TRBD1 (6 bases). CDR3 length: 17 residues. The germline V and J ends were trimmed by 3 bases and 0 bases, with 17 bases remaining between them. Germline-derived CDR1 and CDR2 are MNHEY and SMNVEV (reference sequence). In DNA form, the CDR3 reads TGTGCCAGCAGTTTGGGCAGGGAAGGGGGTATGAACACTGAAGCTTTCTTT. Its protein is CASSLGREGGMNTEAFF.

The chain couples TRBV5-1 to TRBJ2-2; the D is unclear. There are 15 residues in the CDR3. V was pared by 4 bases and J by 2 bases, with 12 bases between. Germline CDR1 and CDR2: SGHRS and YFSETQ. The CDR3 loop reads CASSLERGNTGELFF. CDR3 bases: TGCGCCAGCAGCCTGGAACGCGGAAACACCGGGGAGCTGTTTTTT.

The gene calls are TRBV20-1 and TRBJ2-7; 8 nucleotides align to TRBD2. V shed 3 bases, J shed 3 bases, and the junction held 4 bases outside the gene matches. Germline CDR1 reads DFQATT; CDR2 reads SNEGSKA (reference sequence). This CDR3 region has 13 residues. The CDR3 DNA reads TGCAGTGCTAGCGGCCTAGCGGGCTACGAGCAGTACTTC. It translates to CSASGLAGYEQYF.

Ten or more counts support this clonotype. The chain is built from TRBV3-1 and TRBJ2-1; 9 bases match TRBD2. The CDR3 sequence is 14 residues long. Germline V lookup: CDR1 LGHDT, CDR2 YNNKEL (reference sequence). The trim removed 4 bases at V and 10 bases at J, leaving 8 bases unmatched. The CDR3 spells CASSLSSGIGEQFF. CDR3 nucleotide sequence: TGTGCCAGCAGCCTATCTAGCGGGATCGGGGAGCAGTTCTTC.

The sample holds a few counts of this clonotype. The CDR3 bases are TGTGCCAGCAGCCAAGGGACAGGGGGTATTGGCAATCAGCCCCAGCATTTT. It yields the protein CASSQGTGGIGNQPQHF. The chain couples TRBV3-1 to TRBJ1-5; 10 nucleotides match TRBD1. With V trimmed by 1 base and J by 2 bases, 5 bases remained unmatched. The CDR3 loop spans 17 amino acids. Germline lookup yields CDR1 LGHDT and CDR2 YNNKEL (reference sequence). Supplemented by reference TRBV3-1 and TRBJ1-5, the full variable domain reads DTAVSQTPKYLVTQMGNDKSIKCEQNLGHDTMYWYKQDSKKFLKIMFSYNNKELIINETVPNRFSPKSPDKAHLNLHINSLELGDSAVYFCASSQGTGGIGNQPQHFGDGTRLSIL.

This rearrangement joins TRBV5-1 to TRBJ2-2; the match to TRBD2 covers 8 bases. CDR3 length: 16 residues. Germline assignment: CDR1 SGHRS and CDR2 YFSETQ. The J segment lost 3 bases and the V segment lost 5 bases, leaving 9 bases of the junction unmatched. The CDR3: CASSRVAGLHTGELFF. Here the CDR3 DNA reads TGCGCCAGCAGTAGAGTAGCGGGGCTCCACACCGGGGAGCTGTTTTTT.

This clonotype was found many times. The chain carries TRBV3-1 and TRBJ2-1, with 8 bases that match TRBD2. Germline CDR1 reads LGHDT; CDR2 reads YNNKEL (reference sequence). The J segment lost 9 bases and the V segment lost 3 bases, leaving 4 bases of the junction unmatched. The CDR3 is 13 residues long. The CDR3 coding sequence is TGTGCCAGCAGCCAGGGACTAGAGGGTGAGCAGTTCTTC. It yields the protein CASSQGLEGEQFF.

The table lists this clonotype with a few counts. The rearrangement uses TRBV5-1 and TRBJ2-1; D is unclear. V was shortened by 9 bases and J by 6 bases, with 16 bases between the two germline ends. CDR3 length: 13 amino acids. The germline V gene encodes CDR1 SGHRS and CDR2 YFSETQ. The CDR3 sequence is CATALTRLNEQFF. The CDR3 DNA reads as TGCGCCACCGCCCTGACCCGTCTCAATGAGCAGTTCTTC. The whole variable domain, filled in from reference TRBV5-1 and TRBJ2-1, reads KAGVTQTPRYLIKTRGQQVTLSCSPISGHRSVSWYQQTPGQGLQFLFEYFSETQRNKGNFPGRFSGRQFSNSRSEMNVSTLELGDSALYLCATALTRLNEQFFGPGTRLTVL.

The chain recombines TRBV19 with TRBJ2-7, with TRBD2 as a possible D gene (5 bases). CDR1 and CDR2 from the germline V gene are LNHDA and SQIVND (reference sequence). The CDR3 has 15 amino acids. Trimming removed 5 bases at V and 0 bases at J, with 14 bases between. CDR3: CASSVGPGSSYEQYF. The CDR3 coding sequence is TGTGCCAGTAGTGTCGGACCGGGGAGCTCCTACGAGCAGTACTTC. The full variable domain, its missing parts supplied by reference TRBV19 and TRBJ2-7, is DGGITQSPKYLFRKEGQNVTLSCEQNLNHDAMYWYRQDPGQGLRLIYYSQIVNDFQKGDIAEGYSVSREKKESFPLTVTSAQKNPTAFYLCASSVGPGSSYEQYFGPGTRLTVT.

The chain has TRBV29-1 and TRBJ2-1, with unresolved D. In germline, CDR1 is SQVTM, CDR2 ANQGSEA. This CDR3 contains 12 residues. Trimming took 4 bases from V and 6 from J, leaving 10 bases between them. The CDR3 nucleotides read TGCAGCGTTGTTTTAGAAACCAATGAGCAGTTCTTC. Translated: CSVVLETNEQFF.

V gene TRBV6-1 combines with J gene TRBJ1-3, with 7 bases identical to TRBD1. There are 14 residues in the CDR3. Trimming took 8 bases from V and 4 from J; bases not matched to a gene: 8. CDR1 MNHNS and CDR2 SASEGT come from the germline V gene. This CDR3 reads CASAKTGTGNTIYF. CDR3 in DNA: TGTGCCAGCGCTAAGACAGGGACCGGAAACACCATATATTTT.

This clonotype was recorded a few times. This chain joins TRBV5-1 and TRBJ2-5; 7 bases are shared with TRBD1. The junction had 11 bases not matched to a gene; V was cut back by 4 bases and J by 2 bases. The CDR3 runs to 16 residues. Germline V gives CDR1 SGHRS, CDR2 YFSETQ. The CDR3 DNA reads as TGCGCCAGCAGCATTCTAGCAACCAGGGGGCAAGAGACCCAGTACTTC. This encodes CASSILATRGQETQYF.

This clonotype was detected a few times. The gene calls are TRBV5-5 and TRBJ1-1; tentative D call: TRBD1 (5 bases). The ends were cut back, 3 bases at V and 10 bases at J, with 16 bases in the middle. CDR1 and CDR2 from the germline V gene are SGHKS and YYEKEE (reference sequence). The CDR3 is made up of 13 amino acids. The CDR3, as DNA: TGTGCCAGCAGCTCCGAGGCCGCCGGGGGAGCTTTCTTT. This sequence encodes CASSSEAAGGAFF.

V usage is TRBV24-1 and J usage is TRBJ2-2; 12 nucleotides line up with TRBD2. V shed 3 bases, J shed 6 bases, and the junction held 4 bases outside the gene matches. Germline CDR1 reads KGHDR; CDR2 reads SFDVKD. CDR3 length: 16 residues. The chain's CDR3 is CATSDPLAGGAGELFF. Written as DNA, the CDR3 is TGTGCCACCAGTGATCCCCTAGCGGGAGGGGCCGGGGAGCTGTTTTTT.

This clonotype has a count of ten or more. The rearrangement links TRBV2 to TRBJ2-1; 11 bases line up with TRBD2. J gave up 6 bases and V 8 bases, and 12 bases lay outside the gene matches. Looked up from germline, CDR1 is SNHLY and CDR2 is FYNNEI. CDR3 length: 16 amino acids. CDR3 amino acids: CASAWGTSGRLNEQFF. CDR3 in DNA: TGTGCCAGCGCATGGGGGACTAGCGGACGCCTCAATGAGCAGTTCTTC.